Sequencing of this T cell receptor (beta chain) was carried out in a study of blood T cell repertoires in COVID-19 (dated by TCRdb to 2020 to 2021). Background on the whole study: Samples from collaborators originated in the United States, Italy and Spain and spanned both the acute and convalescent phases of COVID-19. The repertoires were released in a freely available public database intended as a resource for research on the immune response to SARS-CoV-2. HLA class I and class II types, where available, came from metadata supplied by the sample provider rather than from assay-based typing. The prospective study material was composed of cDNA or gDNA derived from T cells, B-cell-depleted T cells, or PBMCs. Subjects who had been exposed to COVID-19, were actively infected with it, or had recovered from it provided the deeply sampled blood TCRbeta repertoires that made up the dataset. Samples were obtained from the ongoing ImmuneRACE study (first 160 participants) and from about 1,300 subjects provided by 6 global collaborators. Nearly every sample came with metadata listing a de-identified subject ID, COVID-19 status, age in years and sex.

On this clone itself: Its target antigen remains unknown. No base-level quality is on record; no much larger clone is a single base apart.

Trimming takes 3 bases off V and 5 bases off J; junction bases not matched to a gene: 14. The CDR3 sequence holds 18 residues, the cysteine and phenylalanine included. Of the read, only the CDR3 DNA is kept; its 54 bases are in frame from base 1. Looking up the germline V gene (reference sequence) yields CDR1 LNHDA and CDR2 SQIVND. Results the study describes overall, beyond this receptor: Clinical and demographic metadata were provided uncurated, with the amount varying by source and participant.

TCRbeta CDR3 regions were amplified from genomic DNA using the immunoSEQ Assay, a bias-controlled multiplex PCR. The original pipeline was this. Nucleated cell counts per sample were estimated from amplification of reference gene primers within the assay. To quantify the absolute abundance of each unique TCRbeta CDR3 rearrangement, sequence reads were collapsed and filtered. Productive Simpson clonality was computed per sample as the square root of Simpson's diversity index over productive rearrangements. The table was pulled from immuneACCESS by TCRdb, which kept in-frame rearrangements only. Such tables lose some clones; where checked, under half of the loss comes from unresolved V genes, and the rest has no known cause. Clone size and V and J calls were adopted from that table, with D and trimming inferred from the DNA. The sample table holds 250,000 to 300,000 clones, of which 86% were seen once. The ten top clones hold around 13% of the sample.

One collaborating source in Seattle enrolled patients during active infection and followed them longitudinally through the course of disease. Whole blood was collected in K2EDTA tubes by collaborating institutions according to the institutions' own protocols. For TCRbeta analysis, collaborator samples were shipped as frozen whole blood, as isolated PBMCs, or as DNA extracted from either sample type. The sequenced sample consisted of peripheral blood. The receptor was isolated from a woman aged 70 to 79 with COVID-19, enrolled during active disease. The chain is assembled from TRBV19 and TRBJ2-2; 8 bases in the middle match TRBD1. The nucleotide sequence is TGTGCCAGTAGTATTAGGCTGGGGCAGGGGGCTGGAACCGGGGAGCTGTTTTTT. Its protein is CASSIRLGQGAGTGELFF.